This T cell receptor (beta chain) was identified in a study of blood T cell repertoires in COVID-19. Background on the study: Sites across the United States, Italy and Spain contributed samples from acute and convalescent COVID-19. PBMCs, B-cell-depleted T cells, or T cells provided the cDNA or gDNA that made up the material.

Assay used: immunoSEQ multiplex PCR; TCRdb lists only in-frame clones, some missing. The table has roughly 100,000 clones, about 80% seen once. Germline V lookup: CDR1 SNHLY, CDR2 FYNNEI. This CDR3 region has 12 residues. Trimming shortened V by 4 bases and J by 3 bases, and 6 bases separated the two germline ends. This TCR came from a man aged 55 to 70 with acute or convalescent COVID-19. Sequencing used peripheral blood. This rearrangement joins TRBV2 to TRBJ1-1; possibly TRBD1 for D (5 bases). In DNA, the CDR3 is TGTGCCAGCAGTGCAGGGCACACTGAAGCTTTCTTT. Translating it yields CASSAGHTEAFF.